Sequencing of this TCR beta chain was carried out in a study of blood T cells in healthy people across ages. Alongside a J-beta primer mix, a sample-barcoded 5' primer served in a second PCR lasting about 7 to 12 cycles. TCRdb fed the 5' RACE reads into MiXCR, producing one record per CDR3 protein. Among approximately 690,000 distinct CDR3 sequences listed, under 70% were seen once. CDR1 SNHLY and CDR2 FYNNEI come from the germline V gene. This CDR3 spans 14 amino acids. V was clipped by 7 bases and J by 0 bases, with 12 bases between them. This sequence was found in a man aged 55 to 70 in good health. What was sequenced was blood. The chain has TRBV2 and TRBJ1-2; D is unresolved. CDR3 region: CASKRTVTNYGYTF. In nucleotides, the CDR3 is TGTGCCAGCAAGAGGACGGTAACTAACTATGGCTACACCTTC.